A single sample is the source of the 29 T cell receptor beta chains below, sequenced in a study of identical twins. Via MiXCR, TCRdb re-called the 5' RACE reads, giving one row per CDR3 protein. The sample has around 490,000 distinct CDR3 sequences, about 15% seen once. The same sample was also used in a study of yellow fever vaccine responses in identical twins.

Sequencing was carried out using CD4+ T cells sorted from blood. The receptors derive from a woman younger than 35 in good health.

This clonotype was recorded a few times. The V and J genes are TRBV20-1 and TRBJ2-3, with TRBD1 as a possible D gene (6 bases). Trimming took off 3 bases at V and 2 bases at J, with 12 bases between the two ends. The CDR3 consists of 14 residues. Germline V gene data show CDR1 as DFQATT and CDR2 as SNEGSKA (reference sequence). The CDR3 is CSASRGVATDTQYF. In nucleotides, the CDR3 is TGCAGTGCTAGCAGGGGCGTTGCCACAGATACGCAGTATTTT.

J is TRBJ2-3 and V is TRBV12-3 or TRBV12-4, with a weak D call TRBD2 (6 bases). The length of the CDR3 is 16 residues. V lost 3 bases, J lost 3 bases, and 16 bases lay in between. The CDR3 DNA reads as TGTGCCAGCAGTTTCTGGGTAGCGGAGAGTACAGATACGCAGTATTTT. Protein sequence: CASSFWVAESTDTQYF.

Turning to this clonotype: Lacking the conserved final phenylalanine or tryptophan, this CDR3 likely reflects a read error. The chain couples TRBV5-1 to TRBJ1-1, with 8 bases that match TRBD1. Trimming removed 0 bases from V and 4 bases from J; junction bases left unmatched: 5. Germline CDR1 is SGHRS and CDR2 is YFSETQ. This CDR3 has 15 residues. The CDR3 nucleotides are TGCGCCAGCAGCTTGGGGACCGACAGGGGCACTGAAGCTTTCCTT. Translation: CASSLGTDRGTEAFL.

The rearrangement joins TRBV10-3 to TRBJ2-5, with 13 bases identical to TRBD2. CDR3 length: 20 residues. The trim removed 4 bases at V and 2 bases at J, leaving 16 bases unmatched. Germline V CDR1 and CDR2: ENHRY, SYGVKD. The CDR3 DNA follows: TGTGCCATCAGTGCCCCGGGACTAGCGGGAACCCGCCCCCTGCAAGAGACCCAGTACTTC. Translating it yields CAISAPGLAGTRPLQETQYF.

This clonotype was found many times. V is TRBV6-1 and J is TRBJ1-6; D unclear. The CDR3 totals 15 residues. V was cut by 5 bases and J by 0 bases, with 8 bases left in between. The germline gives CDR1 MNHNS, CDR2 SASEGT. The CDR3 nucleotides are TGTGCCAGCAGTCTGTCCAGCTCCTATAATTCACCCCTCCACTTT. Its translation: CASSLSSSYNSPLHF.

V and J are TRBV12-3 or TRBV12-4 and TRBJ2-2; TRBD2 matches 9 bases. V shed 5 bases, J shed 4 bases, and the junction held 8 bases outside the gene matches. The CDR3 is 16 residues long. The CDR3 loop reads CASSHISGGLTGELFF. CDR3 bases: TGTGCCAGCAGTCACATTAGCGGGGGTCTCACCGGGGAGCTGTTTTTT.

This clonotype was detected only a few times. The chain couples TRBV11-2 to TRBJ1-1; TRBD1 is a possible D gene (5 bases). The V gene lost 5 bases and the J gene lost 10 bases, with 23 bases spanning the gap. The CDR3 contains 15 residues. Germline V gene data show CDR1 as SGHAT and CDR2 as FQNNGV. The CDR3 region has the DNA TGTGCCAGCAGCCCCGCAGGGCGAGGAACGGGGGGAGCTTTCTTT. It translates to CASSPAGRGTGGAFF.

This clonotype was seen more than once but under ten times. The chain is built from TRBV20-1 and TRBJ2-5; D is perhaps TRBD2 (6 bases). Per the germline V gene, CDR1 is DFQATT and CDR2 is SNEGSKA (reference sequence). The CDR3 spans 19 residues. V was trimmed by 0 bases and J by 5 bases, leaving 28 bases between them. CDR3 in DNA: TGCAGTGCTAGAGATTTGCGAGTTACTGGAGGGATGGTGTGGGAGACCCAGTACTTC. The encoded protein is CSARDLRVTGGMVWETQYF.

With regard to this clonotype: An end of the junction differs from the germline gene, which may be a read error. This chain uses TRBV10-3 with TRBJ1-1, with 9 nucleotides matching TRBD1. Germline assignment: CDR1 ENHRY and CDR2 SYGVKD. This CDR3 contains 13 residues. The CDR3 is CAISESLGQGLRF. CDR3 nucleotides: TGTGCCATCAGTGAGTCGTTGGGACAGGGACTACGTTTT.

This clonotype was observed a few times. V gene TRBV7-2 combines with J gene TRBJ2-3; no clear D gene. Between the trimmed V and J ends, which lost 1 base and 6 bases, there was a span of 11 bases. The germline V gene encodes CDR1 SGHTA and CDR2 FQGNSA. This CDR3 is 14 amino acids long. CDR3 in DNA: TGTGCCAGCAGCTTAGTAGGGCTTTCCGATACGCAGTATTTT. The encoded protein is CASSLVGLSDTQYF.

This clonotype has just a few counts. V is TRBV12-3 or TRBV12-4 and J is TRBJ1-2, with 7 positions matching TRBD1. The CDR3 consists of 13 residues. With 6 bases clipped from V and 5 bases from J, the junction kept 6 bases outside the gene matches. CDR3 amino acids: CASSQGGRYGYTF. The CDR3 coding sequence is TGTGCCAGCAGCCAAGGGGGCCGTTATGGCTACACCTTC.

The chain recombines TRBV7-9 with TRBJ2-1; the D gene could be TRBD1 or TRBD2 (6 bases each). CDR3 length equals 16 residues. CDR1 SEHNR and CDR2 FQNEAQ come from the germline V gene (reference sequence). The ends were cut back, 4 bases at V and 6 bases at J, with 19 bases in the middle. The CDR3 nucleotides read TGTGCCAGCAGCTCTAGGAGGGGGGATCTAAGCAATGAGCAGTTCTTC. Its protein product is CASSSRRGDLSNEQFF.

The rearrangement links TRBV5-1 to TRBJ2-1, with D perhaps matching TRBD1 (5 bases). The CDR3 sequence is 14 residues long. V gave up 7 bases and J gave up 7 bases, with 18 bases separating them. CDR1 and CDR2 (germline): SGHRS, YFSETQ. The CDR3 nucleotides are TGCGCCAGCGGACAACAGGATCTTTATAATGAGCAGTTCTTC. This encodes CASGQQDLYNEQFF.

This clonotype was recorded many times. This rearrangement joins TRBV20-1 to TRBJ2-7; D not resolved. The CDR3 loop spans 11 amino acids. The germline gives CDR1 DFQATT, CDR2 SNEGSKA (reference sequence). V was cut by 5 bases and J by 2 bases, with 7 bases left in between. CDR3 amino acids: CSALGTYEQYF. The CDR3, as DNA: TGCAGTGCTCTGGGAACCTACGAGCAGTACTTC.

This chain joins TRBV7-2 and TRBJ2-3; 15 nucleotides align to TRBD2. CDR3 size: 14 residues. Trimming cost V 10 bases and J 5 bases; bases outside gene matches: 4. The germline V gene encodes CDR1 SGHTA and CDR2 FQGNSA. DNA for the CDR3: TGTGCCATCGCGGGACTAGCGGGAGGAGATACGCAGTATTTT. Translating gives CAIAGLAGGDTQYF.

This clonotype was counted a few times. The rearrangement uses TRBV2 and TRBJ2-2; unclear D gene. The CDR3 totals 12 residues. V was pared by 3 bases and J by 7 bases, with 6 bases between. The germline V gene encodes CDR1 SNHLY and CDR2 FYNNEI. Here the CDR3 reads CASSETVGELFF. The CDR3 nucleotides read TGTGCCAGCAGTGAGACCGTCGGGGAGCTGTTTTTT.

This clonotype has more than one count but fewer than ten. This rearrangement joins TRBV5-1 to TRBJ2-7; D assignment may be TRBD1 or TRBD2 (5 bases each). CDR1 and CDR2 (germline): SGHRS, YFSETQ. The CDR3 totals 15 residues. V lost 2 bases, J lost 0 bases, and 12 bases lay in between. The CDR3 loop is CASSFGTLSSYEQYF. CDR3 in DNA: TGCGCCAGCAGCTTCGGGACCCTTAGCTCCTACGAGCAGTACTTC.

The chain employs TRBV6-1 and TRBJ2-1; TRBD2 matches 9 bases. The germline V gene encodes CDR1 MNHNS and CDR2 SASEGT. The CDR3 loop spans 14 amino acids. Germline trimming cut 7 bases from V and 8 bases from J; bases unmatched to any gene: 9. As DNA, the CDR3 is TGTGCCAGCATTGCGGCGGGGGGGCACCATGAGCAGTTCTTC. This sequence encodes CASIAAGGHHEQFF.

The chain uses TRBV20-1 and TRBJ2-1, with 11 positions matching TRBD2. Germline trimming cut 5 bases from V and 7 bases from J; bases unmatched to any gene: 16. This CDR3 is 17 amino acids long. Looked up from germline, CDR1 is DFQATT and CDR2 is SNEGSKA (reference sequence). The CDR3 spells CSAGIRASGRTRNEQFF. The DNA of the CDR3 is TGCAGTGCTGGCATCCGGGCTAGCGGGAGGACGAGGAATGAGCAGTTCTTC.

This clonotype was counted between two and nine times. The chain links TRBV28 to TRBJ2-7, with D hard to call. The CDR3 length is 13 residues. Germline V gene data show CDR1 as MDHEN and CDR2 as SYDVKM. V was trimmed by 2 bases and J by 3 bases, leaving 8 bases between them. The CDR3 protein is CASSLDNVYEQYF. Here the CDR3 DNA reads TGTGCCAGCAGTTTAGACAACGTCTACGAGCAGTACTTC.

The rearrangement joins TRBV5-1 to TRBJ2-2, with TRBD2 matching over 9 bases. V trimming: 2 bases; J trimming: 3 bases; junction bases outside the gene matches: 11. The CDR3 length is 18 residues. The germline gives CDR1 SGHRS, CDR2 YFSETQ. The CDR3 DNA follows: TGCGCCAGCAGCTTAATGCTAGCGGGAATATGGGACACCGGGGAGCTGTTTTTT. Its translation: CASSLMLAGIWDTGELFF. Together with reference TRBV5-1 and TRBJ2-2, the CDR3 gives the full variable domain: KAGVTQTPRYLIKTRGQQVTLSCSPISGHRSVSWYQQTPGQGLQFLFEYFSETQRNKGNFPGRFSGRQFSNSRSEMNVSTLELGDSALYLCASSLMLAGIWDTGELFFGEGSRLTVL.

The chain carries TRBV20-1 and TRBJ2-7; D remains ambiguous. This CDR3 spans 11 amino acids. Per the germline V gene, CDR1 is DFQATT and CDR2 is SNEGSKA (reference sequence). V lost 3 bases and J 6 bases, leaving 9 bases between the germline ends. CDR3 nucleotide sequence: TGCAGTGCTAGTTTGGCTAGCGAGCAGTACTTC. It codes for CSASLASEQYF.

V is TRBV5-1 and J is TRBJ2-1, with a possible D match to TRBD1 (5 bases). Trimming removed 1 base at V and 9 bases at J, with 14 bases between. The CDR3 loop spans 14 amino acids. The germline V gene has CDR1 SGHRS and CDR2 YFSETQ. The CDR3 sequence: CASSLTAGLGEQFF. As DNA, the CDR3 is TGCGCCAGCAGCTTGACGGCAGGGTTGGGTGAGCAGTTCTTC.

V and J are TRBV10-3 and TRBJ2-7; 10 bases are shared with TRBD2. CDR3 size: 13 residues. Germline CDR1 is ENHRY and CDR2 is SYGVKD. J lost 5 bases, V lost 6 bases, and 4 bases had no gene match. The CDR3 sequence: CAIRGTSDDEQYF. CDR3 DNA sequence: TGTGCCATCAGAGGGACTAGCGATGACGAGCAGTACTTC.

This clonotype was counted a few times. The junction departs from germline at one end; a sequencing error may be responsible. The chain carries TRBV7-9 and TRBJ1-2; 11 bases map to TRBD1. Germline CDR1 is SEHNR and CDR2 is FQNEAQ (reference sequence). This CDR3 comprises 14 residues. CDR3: CASSSTSGQGAIAF. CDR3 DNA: TGTGCCAGCAGCTCCACTTCAGGACAGGGGGCAATAGCCTTC.

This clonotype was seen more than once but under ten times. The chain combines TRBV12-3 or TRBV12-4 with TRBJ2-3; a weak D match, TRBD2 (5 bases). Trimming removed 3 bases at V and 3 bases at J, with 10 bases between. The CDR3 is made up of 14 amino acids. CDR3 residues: CASSFEGRTDTQYF. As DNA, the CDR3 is TGTGCCAGCAGTTTTGAGGGTAGGACAGATACGCAGTATTTT.

In DNA, the CDR3 is TGTGCCAGCACCAAGTATGGGGGACCTTTAGCCAAAAACATTCAGTACTTC. Protein sequence: CASTKYGGPLAKNIQYF. This chain joins TRBV21-1 and TRBJ2-4; the table's D call TRBD1 went unverified against the DNA. TRBV21-1 is a pseudogene segment. This CDR3 spans 17 amino acids.

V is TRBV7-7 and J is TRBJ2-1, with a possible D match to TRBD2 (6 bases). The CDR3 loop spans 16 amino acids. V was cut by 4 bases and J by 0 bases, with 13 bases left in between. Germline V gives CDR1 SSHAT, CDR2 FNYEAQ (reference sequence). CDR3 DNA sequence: TGTGCCAGCAGCTCTCGGGCGGGAACCTCCTACAATGAGCAGTTCTTC. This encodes CASSSRAGTSYNEQFF.

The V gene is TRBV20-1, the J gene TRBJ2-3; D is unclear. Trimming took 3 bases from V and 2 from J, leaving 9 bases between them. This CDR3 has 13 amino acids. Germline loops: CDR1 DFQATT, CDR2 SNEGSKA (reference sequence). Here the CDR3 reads CSARLTNTDTQYF. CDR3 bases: TGCAGTGCTAGGCTAACAAACACAGATACGCAGTATTTT.